This TCR beta chain was obtained from a study of B cell selection in AIRE deficiency. Study conclusions and caveats: Only about 10% of 3,500 to 4,500 shared Treg sequences were patient-specific; about 30% healthy-specific. Shorter CDR3s marked shared Treg sequences, biased toward few non-templated insertions.

Generated by immunoSEQ multiplex PCR, the TCRdb table keeps only in-frame clones and is missing some. This sample has roughly 24,000 clones, with 95% to 97% found just once. Sorting defined conventional CD4 T cells as CD4+CD127+. With respect to this clone: What it recognizes is unknown.

Looked up from germline, CDR1 is DFQATT and CDR2 is SNEGSKA (reference sequence). The CDR3 contains 11 residues. With 6 bases removed from V and 7 bases from J, the gap between germline ends came to 12 bases. The sample comprised CD4+CD127+ conventional T cells sorted from PBMCs. V usage is TRBV20-1 and J usage is TRBJ1-2; D is unresolved. This receptor was obtained from a human donor in good health. In DNA form, the CDR3 reads TGCAGTGCAACCCCCAGGACTGGCTACACCTTC. Protein: CSATPRTGYTF.